This T cell receptor (beta chain) was recorded in a study of T cells in Graves' hyperthyroidism and ophthalmopathy. With respect to this clonotype: Its antigen is unidentified.

Regarding the study as a whole: A model built on 13 V-J features separated ophthalmopathy from stable hyperthyroidism. Most clonotypes that expanded in the thyroid above 0.001 also showed up in blood.

Deletions cut 1 base from V and 2 bases from J, with 11 bases between. Germline CDR1 reads SGHDN; CDR2 reads FVKESK. The CDR3 has 15 amino acids. Amplification of TCR beta CDR3 regions used RNA as the template. With the HTBI primer set, the TCR CDR3 went through a first round of RT-PCR. MiXCR was run by TCRdb on the multiplex PCR reads, yielding one entry per CDR3 protein. Among 300,000 to 450,000 distinct CDR3 sequences listed, more than 15% were seen once. Sequencing was done on a sample of blood. This clonotype was obtained from a woman between 18 and 30 years old with Graves' hyperthyroidism that later progressed to Graves' ophthalmopathy. The gene calls are TRBV14 and TRBJ2-5; no reliable D call. CDR3 nucleotide sequence: TGTGCCAGCAGCCAAGGGCTTGGCGGTCAAGAGACCCAGTACTTC. Translated: CASSQGLGGQETQYF.